Reported below is one TCR beta chain. Antigen specificity is unknown. This sample was included in a study of shared clonotypes between healthy human individuals. Study-level findings and limits: Sequencing depth was predicted to influence how clonotypes are shared among donors. Only blood was sampled, and tissue TCR repertoires likely differ from blood ones.

Per the original data handling: ImmunoSEQ supplied junction-only sequences lacking quality scores, so filtering was different. TCRdb's copy holds only in-frame clones and misses some; the assay was immunoSEQ multiplex PCR. The V and J calls and the clone size are those of that table, but D and trimming were determined from the DNA. The sample holds about 2.2 million clones, 85% to 95% seen once. Terminally differentiated effector memory CD45RA+ cells were excluded from the naive CD8 cells, which were CD45RO-negative and positively selected for CCR7. Germline V CDR1 and CDR2: SQVTM, ANQGSEA. The CDR3 is 15 amino acids. Trimming shortened V by 4 bases and J by 4 bases, and 19 bases separated the two germline ends.

The sequencing sample was made of naive CD8+ T cells from PBMCs. The source of this sequence is a man aged 18 to 35 in good health. Some clones in this sample may be carry-over from other donors' samples. V usage is TRBV29-1 and J usage is TRBJ1-2; D is ambiguous. Written as DNA, the CDR3 is TGCAGCGTTGCCATGGGGTCGCTCCTCCTCTATGGCTACACCTTC. Encoded protein: CSVAMGSLLLYGYTF.